These T cell receptor beta chains were read from a single sample in a study of shared clonotypes between healthy human individuals. Using immunoSEQ multiplex PCR, the repertoire was profiled, and TCRdb retains in-frame clones only, with some absent. The table lists some 2,000,000 clones, about 95% of them singletons, with about 1.1% in the top ten. The source material was naive CD8+ T cells sorted from blood. The receptors originated from a man between 18 and 29 years old in good health. Each CDR3 is given with its conserved first and last residue. A D gene is named only where the DNA matches it firmly. Part of the rows lack a size; the others show once, few, many or a class for expanded clones.

v_gene	j_gene	abundance	d_gene	CDR3nt	CDR3aa
TRBV9	TRBJ1-5	-	-	TGTGCCAGCAGCGTAGATTCGGGGGGGGCTAGTCAGCCCCAGCATTTT	CASSVDSGGASQPQHF
TRBV4-3	TRBJ1-2	-	TRBD1	TGCGCCAGCAGCCAAGATCGCGTGACAGGGCTCTATGGCTACACCTTC	CASSQDRVTGLYGYTF
TRBV6-5	TRBJ1-5	-	-	TGTGCCAGCAGTTACTCGGTCAGCATCAATCAGCCCCAGCATTTT	CASSYSVSINQPQHF
TRBV29-1	TRBJ2-1	-	-	TGCAGCGTTGAGTCCGGGGGTACCTACAATGAGCAGTTCTTC	CSVESGGTYNEQFF
TRBV27	TRBJ1-3	-	-	TGTGCCAGCAGTTTATCGGGGGGGGCCGGAAACACCATATATTTT	CASSLSGGAGNTIYF
TRBV4-3	TRBJ2-7	-	-	TGCGCCAGCAGCCAAGGCCGACAGGCATCCTACGAGCAGTACTTC	CASSQGRQASYEQYF
TRBV30	TRBJ1-5	-	-	TGTGCCTGGAGTTCTGACAGCATCAATCAGCCCCAGCATTTT	CAWSSDSINQPQHF
TRBV28	TRBJ1-4	-	-	TGTGCCAGCAGTTTACTCTTGACAGGACTTAATGAAAAACTGTTTTTT	CASSLLLTGLNEKLFF
TRBV7-2	TRBJ1-1	few	-	TGTGCCAGCAGCTTAGTGGGGAGGGTGGGGAACACTGAAGCTTTCTTT	CASSLVGRVGNTEAFF
TRBV13	TRBJ2-1	once	TRBD2	TGTGCCAGCAGCTTATTAGGAGCGGGAGGGCCGAATGAGCAGTTCTTC	CASSLLGAGGPNEQFF
TRBV7-9	TRBJ2-2	-	-	TGTGCCAGCAGCTTAGCTCAGGGCACCGGGGAGCTGTTTTTT	CASSLAQGTGELFF
TRBV5-6	TRBJ1-2	once	-	TGTGCCAGCAGCTTGGCGGCAGATAGTGGCTACACCTTC	CASSLAADSGYTF
TRBV6-6	TRBJ2-1	-	-	TGTGCCAGCAGTTACTCGAAGGGGGGAATTGAACAGTTCTTC	CASSYSKGGIEQFF
TRBV5-4	TRBJ2-7	-	TRBD2	TGTGCCAGCAGCTGGGAAGCGGGGGAGCAGTACTTC	CASSWEAGEQYF
TRBV5-4	TRBJ1-4	-	TRBD1	TGTGCCAGCAGCTCCGGGACAGGGGTTGAAAAACTGTTTTTT	CASSSGTGVEKLFF
TRBV11-2	TRBJ2-7	-	TRBD1	TGTGCCAGCAGCGACGGGACAGGTTCCTACGAGCAGTACTTC	CASSDGTGSYEQYF
TRBV6-6	TRBJ2-7	-	-	TGTGCCAGCACGGGGGTGGGGGACGAGCAGTACTTC	CASTGVGDEQYF
TRBV5-6	TRBJ2-7	once	TRBD1	TGTGCCAGCAGCTTCGACAGGGACTACGAGCAGTACTTC	CASSFDRDYEQYF
TRBV27	TRBJ1-5	-	-	TGTGCCAGCGGGAATCAGCCCCAGCATTTT	CASGNQPQHF
TRBV6-1	TRBJ1-2	-	TRBD1	TGTGCCAGCAGTGAGGGACAGGGGGCTGGCTATGGCTACACCTTC	CASSEGQGAGYGYTF
TRBV9	TRBJ2-7	-	TRBD1	TGTGCCAGCAGCGTAGGAGACAGGGGGTCCTACGAGCAGTACTTC	CASSVGDRGSYEQYF
TRBV4-3	TRBJ2-7	-	-	TGCGCCAGCAGCGAGGACAGTGGATCCTACGAGCAGTACTTC	CASSEDSGSYEQYF
TRBV5-6	TRBJ2-7	-	-	TGTGCCAGCAGCCCAGCAGAGCCCGGCGAGCAGTACTTC	CASSPAEPGEQYF
TRBV6-1	TRBJ1-1	once	-	TGTGCCAGCAGTGAAGATCAGGGGTACACTGAAGCTTTCTTT	CASSEDQGYTEAFF
TRBV6-6	TRBJ2-7	-	TRBD2	TGTGCCAGCAGTTACGGCGGGGGGCAGTCCTACGAGCAGTACTTC	CASSYGGGQSYEQYF
TRBV25-1	TRBJ2-7	-	-	TGTGCCAGCAGCGGACTATTCTACGAGCAGTACTTC	CASSGLFYEQYF
TRBV4-1	TRBJ2-7	-	TRBD1	TGCGCCAGCAGCCCAGAGAATCCCGGGACAGGGCCACCCGAGCAGTACTTC	CASSPENPGTGPPEQYF
TRBV7-2	TRBJ2-3	-	-	TGTGCCAGCAGCTTAGGACTAGTAGATACGCAGTATTTT	CASSLGLVDTQYF
TRBV7-6	TRBJ1-1	-	TRBD1	TGTGCCAGCAGCCCTGTCCCGGGACAGGGGGCGACGGACACTGAAGCTTTCTTT	CASSPVPGQGATDTEAFF
TRBV11-2	TRBJ2-7	-	-	TGTGCCAGCAGCCGCGGCGGCTCTAACTACGAGCAGTACTTC	CASSRGGSNYEQYF
TRBV6-6	TRBJ2-7	-	-	TGTGCCAGCAGTTCCACAGTTTACGAGCAGTACTTC	CASSSTVYEQYF
TRBV27	TRBJ1-2	-	TRBD1	TGTGCCAGCAGTTGGGCCGGGACAGGGGCCAATGGCTACACCTTC	CASSWAGTGANGYTF
TRBV4-1	TRBJ2-2	-	-	TGCGCCAGCAGCCCCCGGGACACCGGGGAGCTGTTTTTT	CASSPRDTGELFF
TRBV6-6	TRBJ1-1	once	-	TGTGCCAGCAGTTACGGTACAGCGGGGACTGAAGCTTTCTTT	CASSYGTAGTEAFF
TRBV11-2	TRBJ2-3	-	-	TGTGCCAGCAGCTTAGATCCGGCTAGCGCAGATACGCAGTATTTT	CASSLDPASADTQYF
TRBV5-4	TRBJ2-2	-	-	TGTGCCAGCAGCTCGGCGGCAGGGGTGAACACCGGGGAGCTGTTTTTT	CASSSAAGVNTGELFF
TRBV9	TRBJ1-3	-	-	TGTGCCAGCAGCGAACCCCGGGGGGCCCCCGACGGAAACACCATATATTTT	CASSEPRGAPDGNTIYF
TRBV27	TRBJ1-1	-	-	TGTGCCAGCAGTTTATCCCGAGGCCTGGACACTGAAGCTTTCTTT	CASSLSRGLDTEAFF
TRBV2	TRBJ2-5	-	-	TGTGCCAGCAGTGAAGCGGGAGAAGGGACCAAAGAGACCCAGTACTTC	CASSEAGEGTKETQYF
TRBV7-9	TRBJ2-7	-	TRBD1	TGTGCCAGCAGCTTCGAAGACAGGGGGCTCTACGAGCAGTACTTC	CASSFEDRGLYEQYF
TRBV21-1	TRBJ2-2	once	-	TGTGCCAGCAGCAAATTCGGCGGGAGGGTCAACGGGGAGCTGTTTTTT	CASSKFGGRVNGELFF